The 30 T cell receptor beta chains below come from one sample, sequenced in a study of technical replicates of blood from a few donors. Profiling relied on immunoSEQ multiplex PCR, and the TCRdb table lists in-frame clones only, not all of them. The sample records around 80,000 clones, just over 90% being singletons. What was sequenced was T cells isolated from PBMCs. The receptors stem from a human donor in good health.

The chain couples TRBV7-9 to TRBJ2-7, with D uncertain. Deletions cut 1 base from V and 6 bases from J, with 10 bases between. Germline-derived CDR1 and CDR2 are SEHNR and FQNEAQ (reference sequence). This CDR3 has 13 residues. CDR3 DNA sequence: TGTGCCAGCAGCTTAGAGCTTGCCGTCGAGCAGTACTTC. Translating it yields CASSLELAVEQYF.

V is TRBV4-1 and J is TRBJ1-2; D possibly corresponds to TRBD1 (5 bases). The CDR3 spans 14 residues. Trimming cost V 1 base and J 7 bases, with 13 bases left between them. Germline assignment: CDR1 MGHRA and CDR2 YSYEKL. CDR3 loop: CASSQGGGPSGYTF. For the CDR3, the DNA is TGCGCCAGCAGCCAAGGGGGGGGACCGAGTGGCTACACCTTC.

The chain recombines TRBV7-8 with TRBJ1-1; a possible D gene is TRBD1 (6 bases). V was clipped by 5 bases and J by 5 bases, with 24 bases between them. Per germline, CDR1 SGHVS and CDR2 FQNEAQ. There are 17 residues in the CDR3. The chain's CDR3 is CASSQGPRQVNGTEAFF. In DNA form, the CDR3 reads TGTGCCAGCAGCCAGGGGCCTCGACAGGTTAATGGGACTGAAGCTTTCTTT.

The chain's CDR3 is CASSLDLSGGESTSTDTQYF. In DNA form, the CDR3 reads TGCGCCAGCAGCTTGGATCTTAGCGGGGGCGAATCCACTAGCACAGATACGCAGTATTTT. V and J are TRBV5-1 and TRBJ2-3; 9 bases are a match to TRBD2. Germline CDR1 and CDR2: SGHRS and YFSETQ. V shed 0 bases and J 0 bases; nucleotides not matched to a gene: 14. CDR3 length equals 20 residues.

The chain links TRBV5-1 to TRBJ2-2, with 14 bases lining up with TRBD2. The CDR3 has 17 amino acids. V dropped 4 bases and J dropped 4; count of bases not matched to a gene: 6. The germline gives CDR1 SGHRS, CDR2 YFSETQ. CDR3 residues: CASSQGLAGDGTGELFF. Here the CDR3 DNA reads TGCGCCAGCAGCCAGGGACTAGCGGGAGATGGCACCGGGGAGCTGTTTTTT.

The J gene is TRBJ1-1, the V gene TRBV19; no clear D gene. From germline, CDR1 is LNHDA and CDR2 SQIVND (reference sequence). The CDR3 sequence is 13 residues long. The V end was cut by 6 bases, the J end by 2 bases, with 10 bases between. The CDR3: CASRQNGNTEAFF. The DNA of the CDR3 is TGTGCCAGTAGACAGAATGGAAACACTGAAGCTTTCTTT.

The CDR3 spells CASGALAASSYNEQFF. CDR3 bases: TGTGCCAGCGGGGCTCTAGCGGCCAGCTCCTACAATGAGCAGTTCTTC. The chain combines TRBV27 with TRBJ2-1; 7 bases are shared with TRBD2. Germline V gene sequence: CDR1 MNHEY, CDR2 SMNVEV (reference sequence). The CDR3 is 16 amino acids. Losses at the gene ends were 8 bases for V and 0 bases for J; bases not matched to a gene: 10.

The V and J genes are TRBV27 and TRBJ1-2; D is unclear. The CDR3 extends over 13 amino acids. V shed 5 bases and J shed 7 bases, with 14 bases lying between them. Germline values: CDR1 MNHEY, CDR2 SMNVEV (reference sequence). The CDR3 loop is CASSPTSVGGYTF. In nucleotides, the CDR3 is TGTGCCAGCAGTCCGACTTCGGTTGGTGGCTACACCTTC.

The V and J genes are TRBV15 and TRBJ1-5; possible D gene TRBD1, 5 bases. The V and J ends lost 7 bases and 4 bases respectively, with 11 bases between them. This CDR3 contains 13 residues. CDR1 and CDR2 (germline): LNHNV, YYDKDF (reference sequence). CDR3 bases: TGTGCCACCACCAAGGGGCAGAATCAGCCCCAGCATTTT. This codes for CATTKGQNQPQHF.

The chain couples TRBV4-1 to TRBJ1-1; D ambiguous. Germline CDR1 MGHRA, CDR2 YSYEKL. The CDR3 runs to 14 residues. V lost 1 base, J lost 0 bases, and 6 bases lay in between. The DNA for the CDR3 is TGCGCCAGCAGCCAAGTAGCCCTGAACACTGAAGCTTTCTTT. Amino acids: CASSQVALNTEAFF.

This clone was found a few times. The chain carries TRBV28 and TRBJ1-1; no clear D. V was shortened by 3 bases and J by 6 bases, with 8 bases between the two germline ends. Germline V CDR1 and CDR2: MDHEN, SYDVKM. The CDR3 extends over 12 amino acids. In DNA form, the CDR3 reads TGTGCCAGCAGTTTCCCCGGTCCTGAAGCTTTCTTT. Its protein is CASSFPGPEAFF.

The J gene is TRBJ2-3, the V gene TRBV7-8; no clear D. V gave up 1 base and J gave up 2 bases, with 16 bases separating them. The CDR3 covers 17 residues. Germline V lookup: CDR1 SGHVS, CDR2 FQNEAQ. The CDR3 DNA follows: TGTGCCAGCAGCTTAGGACCTTTAGCTGCCCCCACAGATACGCAGTATTTT. As protein: CASSLGPLAAPTDTQYF.

This sequence joins TRBV27 and TRBJ1-5; 10 bases align to TRBD1. V trimming: 4 bases; J trimming: 7 bases; junction bases outside the gene matches: 10. The CDR3 is made up of 16 amino acids. In germline, CDR1 is MNHEY, CDR2 SMNVEV (reference sequence). CDR3 residues: CASSSGTGVDGQPQHF. In nucleotides, the CDR3 is TGTGCCAGCAGTTCGGGGACAGGGGTCGATGGACAGCCCCAGCATTTT.

The table lists this clone with a count of one. The chain couples TRBV15 to TRBJ2-7; 8 bases are a match to TRBD1. This CDR3 spans 15 amino acids. Germline lookup yields CDR1 LNHNV and CDR2 YYDKDF (reference sequence). Losses at the gene ends were 0 bases for V and 4 bases for J; bases not matched to a gene: 5. DNA of the CDR3: TGTGCCACCAGCAGAGACGGACAGGGTAGGTACGAGCAGTACTTC. It translates to CATSRDGQGRYEQYF.

The genes are TRBV19 and TRBJ2-2; 9 bases are a match to TRBD1. After removal of 5 bases from V and 6 bases from J, the junction contained 7 bases not matched to a gene. This CDR3 spans 15 amino acids. Germline V lookup: CDR1 LNHDA, CDR2 SQIVND (reference sequence). The CDR3 DNA is TGTGCCAGTAGTTGGGACAGGGTGGGAGCCGGGGAGCTGTTTTTT. It specifies CASSWDRVGAGELFF.

The chain combines TRBV7-2 with TRBJ2-1; a weak D match, TRBD2 (6 bases). The germline V and J ends were trimmed by 5 bases and 0 bases, with 23 bases remaining between them. Germline V CDR1 and CDR2: SGHTA, FQGNSA. The CDR3 contains 19 residues. CDR3 sequence: CASSTLRYPGGSSYNEQFF. In nucleotides, the CDR3 is TGTGCCAGCAGCACACTGAGATACCCCGGGGGTAGCTCCTACAATGAGCAGTTCTTC.

V gene TRBV9 combines with J gene TRBJ2-2; 8 bases match TRBD1. The CDR3 is made up of 13 amino acids. The ends lost 7 bases at V and 3 bases at J; junction bases unmatched: 2. Per the germline V gene, CDR1 is SGDLS and CDR2 is YYNGEE. The CDR3 nucleotides are TGTGCCAGCGACAGGGGCTACACCGGGGAGCTGTTTTTT. Amino acids: CASDRGYTGELFF.

The chain employs TRBV6-1 and TRBJ1-2, with TRBD1 matching 8 bases. Per germline, CDR1 MNHNS and CDR2 SASEGT. V lost 2 bases to trimming and J lost 8 bases; unmatched junction nucleotides: 7. The CDR3 is 14 residues long. The CDR3 bases are TGTGCCAGCAGTGAATACGCAGGGGGCGCAGGCTACACCTTC. Amino acids: CASSEYAGGAGYTF.

The chain has TRBV9 and TRBJ2-2, with D hard to call. Trimming removed 8 bases from V and 6 bases from J, with 11 bases in between. CDR3 size: 12 residues. CDR1 SGDLS and CDR2 YYNGEE come from the germline V gene. The CDR3 nucleotides read TGTGCCAGTGATAGTTTTCCCGGGGAGCTGTTTTTT. It specifies CASDSFPGELFF.

The chain carries TRBV5-4 and TRBJ2-7, with 8 positions matching TRBD2. Germline V gene data show CDR1 as SGHNT and CDR2 as YYREEE (reference sequence). The length of the CDR3 is 15 residues. The V segment lost 4 bases and the J segment 0 bases; nucleotides outside the gene matches: 6. In nucleotides, the CDR3 is TGTGCCAGCAGCCCGGGGGGGTTGAGCTCCTACGAGCAGTACTTC. Its protein is CASSPGGLSSYEQYF.

The J gene is TRBJ2-3, the V gene TRBV12-5; 7 bases align to TRBD2. CDR1 and CDR2 from the germline V gene are LGHNT and FRNRAP. Losses at the gene ends were 1 base for V and 2 bases for J; bases not matched to a gene: 0. CDR3 length: 14 residues. CDR3 nucleotide sequence: TGTGCTAGTGGTTTGGGACTAGCCACAGATACGCAGTATTTT. Protein sequence: CASGLGLATDTQYF.

This sequence joins TRBV7-9 and TRBJ1-6; 7 nucleotides line up with TRBD1. In germline, CDR1 is SEHNR, CDR2 FQNEAQ (reference sequence). J lost 7 bases, V lost 5 bases, and 8 bases had no gene match. The CDR3 has 15 amino acids. CDR3 DNA sequence: TGTGCCAGCAGCGATCGACAGGGTAACAATTCACCCCTCCACTTT. It codes for CASSDRQGNNSPLHF.

The chain links TRBV5-6 to TRBJ2-7, with D maybe TRBD1 (6 bases). CDR1 is SGHDT and CDR2 is YYEEEE in the germline V gene. This CDR3 is 13 amino acids long. V dropped 2 bases and J dropped 3 bases, with 9 bases sitting between them. CDR3 in amino acids: CASSLGTNYEQYF. CDR3 bases: TGTGCCAGCAGCTTAGGGACAAACTACGAGCAGTACTTC.

The V call is TRBV11-2, the J call TRBJ1-1; 8 nucleotides align to TRBD1. The CDR3 is 18 residues long. V lost 1 base, J lost 1 base, and 11 bases stayed unmatched. Germline V gives CDR1 SGHAT, CDR2 FQNNGV. CDR3 nucleotides: TGTGCCAGCAGCTTAGTTTTGGGCAGGGGGCGACGGAACACTGAAGCTTTCTTT. Translated: CASSLVLGRGRRNTEAFF.

The genes are TRBV2 and TRBJ2-7, with D maybe TRBD1 (6 bases). In germline, CDR1 is SNHLY, CDR2 FYNNEI. The CDR3 is 15 residues long. The ends were cut back, 7 bases at V and 5 bases at J, with 21 bases in the middle. CDR3 coding DNA: TGTGCCAGCACCTCCCATGAGACAGGCAAGGACGAGCAGTACTTC. It encodes CASTSHETGKDEQYF.

The chain joins TRBV9 to TRBJ2-2; 8 bases map to TRBD2. V dropped 4 bases and J dropped 5; count of bases not matched to a gene: 7. This CDR3 is built from 15 residues. CDR1 is SGDLS and CDR2 is YYNGEE in the germline V gene. This chain's CDR3 is CASSPVAGNTGELFF. The CDR3 nucleotides read TGTGCCAGCAGCCCGGTAGCGGGGAATACCGGGGAGCTGTTTTTT.

The chain carries TRBV4-1 and TRBJ2-1; 13 bases agree with TRBD2. V gave up 5 bases and J gave up 7 bases; unmatched junction bases: 8. The CDR3 contains 16 residues. Germline loops: CDR1 MGHRA, CDR2 YSYEKL. CDR3 in amino acids: CASSSRLAGGRNEQFF. DNA of the CDR3: TGCGCCAGCAGCTCAAGACTAGCGGGAGGACGAAATGAGCAGTTCTTC.

The chain carries TRBV6-1 and TRBJ2-1; no reliable D call. The V gene's germline CDR1 is MNHNS and CDR2 SASEGT. The CDR3 runs to 14 residues. V shed 2 bases and J shed 6 bases, with 11 bases lying between them. This chain's CDR3 is CASSERIGFNEQFF. The CDR3 nucleotides are TGTGCCAGCAGTGAAAGAATCGGGTTCAATGAGCAGTTCTTC.

The rearrangement joins TRBV6-1 to TRBJ1-4; unclear D gene. The germline V gene has CDR1 MNHNS and CDR2 SASEGT. The CDR3 is 16 residues long. Between the trimmed V and J ends, which lost 3 bases and 8 bases, there was a span of 19 bases. The DNA for the CDR3 is TGTGCCAGCAGTGAGAACTACACTCCGGCTGGGGAAAAACTGTTTTTT. This codes for CASSENYTPAGEKLFF.

This rearrangement joins TRBV5-1 to TRBJ1-3, with D perhaps matching TRBD1 (5 bases). The V gene lost 0 bases and the J gene lost 2 bases, with 12 bases spanning the gap. The CDR3 has 16 amino acids. The V gene's germline CDR1 is SGHRS and CDR2 YFSETQ. CDR3 protein: CASSLGQGGTGNTIYF. The CDR3 DNA follows: TGCGCCAGCAGCTTGGGGCAGGGAGGCACTGGAAACACCATATATTTT.